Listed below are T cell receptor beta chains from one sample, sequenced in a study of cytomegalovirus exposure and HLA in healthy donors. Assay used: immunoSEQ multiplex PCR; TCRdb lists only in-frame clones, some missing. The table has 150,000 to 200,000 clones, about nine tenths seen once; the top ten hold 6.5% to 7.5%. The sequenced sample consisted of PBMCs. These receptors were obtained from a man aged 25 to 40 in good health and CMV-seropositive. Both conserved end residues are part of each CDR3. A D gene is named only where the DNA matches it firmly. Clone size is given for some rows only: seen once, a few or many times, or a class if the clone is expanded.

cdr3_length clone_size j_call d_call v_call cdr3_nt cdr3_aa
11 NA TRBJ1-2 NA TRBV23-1 TGCGCCAGCAAACTTTACTATGGCTACACCTTC CASKLYYGYTF
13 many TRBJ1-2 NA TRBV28 TGTGCCAGCAGTTTGAGGGACTTCTATGGCTACACCTTC CASSLRDFYGYTF
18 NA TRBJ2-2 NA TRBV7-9 TGTGCCAGCAGCTTAGTCCTAGCCCTTGGACACGACACCGGGGAGCTGTTTTTT CASSLVLALGHDTGELFF
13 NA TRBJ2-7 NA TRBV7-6 TGTGCCAGCAGCTTAGAAGGGGCCGACGAGCAGTACTTC CASSLEGADEQYF
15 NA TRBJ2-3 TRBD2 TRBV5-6 TGTGCCAGCAGCATCACGACTAGCTTCTCAGATACGCAGTATTTT CASSITTSFSDTQYF
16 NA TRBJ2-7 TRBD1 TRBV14 TGTGCCAGCAGCCAAGGACCGGGACAGGGTCAGTACGAGCAGTACTTC CASSQGPGQGQYEQYF
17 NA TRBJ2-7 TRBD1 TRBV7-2 TGTGCCAGCAGCTTAGGGCCAGCGGGACAGGGGGCGGGCGAGCAGTACTTC CASSLGPAGQGAGEQYF
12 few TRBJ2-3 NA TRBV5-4 TGTGCCAGCAGCGAGGACCTCGGTACGCAGTATTTT CASSEDLGTQYF
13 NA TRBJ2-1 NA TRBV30 TGTGCCTGTAACCTAGGATCCTACAATGAGCAGTTCTTC CACNLGSYNEQFF
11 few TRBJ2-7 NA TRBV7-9 TGTGCCAGCAGTTTCAACTACGAGCAGTACTTC CASSFNYEQYF
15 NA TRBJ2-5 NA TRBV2 TGTGCCAGCAGTGAAACCCCGGTTTGGGGGGAGACCCAGTACTTC CASSETPVWGETQYF
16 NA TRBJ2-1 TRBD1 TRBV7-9 TGTGCCAGCAGCTCCCCGGGGGACAGGGGGAACAATGAGCAGTTCTTC CASSSPGDRGNNEQFF
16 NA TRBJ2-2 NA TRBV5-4 TGTGCCAGCAGCTTCGGGGCTAGAGGCGACACCGGGGAGCTGTTTTTT CASSFGARGDTGELFF
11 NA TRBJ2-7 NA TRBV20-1 TGCAGTGCTAGGATTGCCTACGAGCAGTACTTC CSARIAYEQYF
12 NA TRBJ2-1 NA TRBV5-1 TGCGCCAGCAGCACAGAAGGGAATGAGCAGTTCTTC CASSTEGNEQFF
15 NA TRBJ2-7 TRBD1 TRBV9 TGTGCCAGCAGCCCCCAAGGACAGGGGGCCTACGAGCAGTACTTC CASSPQGQGAYEQYF
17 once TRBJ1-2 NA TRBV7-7 TGTGCCAGCAGCGACTTTGGAGGACCCCCGGGGAACTATGGCTACACCTTC CASSDFGGPPGNYGYTF
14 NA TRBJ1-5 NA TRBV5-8 TGTGCCAGCAGCTACCCCCTGAGAGGTCAGCCCCAGCATTTT CASSYPLRGQPQHF
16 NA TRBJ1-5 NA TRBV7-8 TGTGCCAGCAGCCCCGGACCAGGCTATAGCAATCAGCCCCAGCATTTT CASSPGPGYSNQPQHF
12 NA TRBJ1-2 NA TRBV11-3 TGTGCCAGCAGCTTAAGAGGGAGAGAAAAGGCCTTC CASSLRGREKAF
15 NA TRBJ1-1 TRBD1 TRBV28 TGTGCCAGCAAAGGGACAGGGGGTGGGAACACTGAAGCTTTCTTT CASKGTGGGNTEAFF
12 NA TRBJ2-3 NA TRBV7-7 TGTGCTAGCAGCTTCGGGTCAGATACGCAGTATTTT CASSFGSDTQYF
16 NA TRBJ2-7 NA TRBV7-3 TGTGCCAGCAGCTTAACCCGGACTTCCAACTGGCACGAGCAGTACTTC CASSLTRTSNWHEQYF
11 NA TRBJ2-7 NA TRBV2 TGTGCCAGCAGTGAAGCACCCGAGCAGTACTTC CASSEAPEQYF
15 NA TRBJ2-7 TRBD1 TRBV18 TGTGCCAGCTCACCGGGGACAGGGGACGTTTACGAGCAGTACTTC CASSPGTGDVYEQYF
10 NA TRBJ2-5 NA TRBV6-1 TGTGCCAGCAGCCAAGAGACCCAGTACTTC CASSQETQYF
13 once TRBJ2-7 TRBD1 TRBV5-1 TGCGCCAGCAGCTTGGACAGGGGAATCGAGCAGTACTTC CASSLDRGIEQYF
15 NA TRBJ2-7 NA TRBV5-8 TGTGCCAGCAGCTTTGGGAGCCAGGGAGTCTACGAGCAGTACTTC CASSFGSQGVYEQYF
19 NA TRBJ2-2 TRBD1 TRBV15 TGTGCCACCAGCAGAGATACTGGACAGGGGGCGTCCTCCCTCGGGGAGCTGTTTTTT CATSRDTGQGASSLGELFF
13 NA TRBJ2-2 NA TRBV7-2 TGTGCCAGCAGCTTACGGCTGACCGGGGAGCTGTTTTTT CASSLRLTGELFF
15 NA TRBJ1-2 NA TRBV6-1 TGTGCCAGCAATAGACAGGCTTCAGCTAACTATGGCTACACCTTC CASNRQASANYGYTF
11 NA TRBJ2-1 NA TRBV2 TGTGCCAGACGGACTGACGCGCAGCAGTTCTTC CARRTDAQQFF
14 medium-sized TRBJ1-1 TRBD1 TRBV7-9 TGTGCCAGCAGCCCAAGGACAGGGGGGCCTGAAGCTTTCTTT CASSPRTGGPEAFF
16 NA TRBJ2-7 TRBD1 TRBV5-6 TGTGCCAGCAGCCTAAGAGCCCGGGACAGGGGGAACGAGCAGTACTTC CASSLRARDRGNEQYF
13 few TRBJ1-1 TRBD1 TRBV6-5 TGTGCCAGCAGTCAGGGACAGGCCACTGAAGCTTTCTTT CASSQGQATEAFF
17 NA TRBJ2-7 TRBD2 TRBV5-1 TGCGCCAGCAGCCCCGGGGGGACTAGCGGGAGCGGGTTCGAGCAGTACTTC CASSPGGTSGSGFEQYF
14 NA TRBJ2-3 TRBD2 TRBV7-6 TGTGCCAGCAGCTCGCGACTAGCGGGAGATACGCAGTATTTT CASSSRLAGDTQYF
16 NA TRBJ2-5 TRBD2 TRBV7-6 TGTGCCAGCAGCTTAGGGCTAGCGGGAGTCGGGGAGACCCAGTACTTC CASSLGLAGVGETQYF
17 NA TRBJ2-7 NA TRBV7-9 TGTGCCAGCAGCCCGAAACCCCTGGGACGGAGCTCCTACGAGCAGTACTTC CASSPKPLGRSSYEQYF
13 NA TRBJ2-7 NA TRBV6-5 TGTGCCAGCAGTTACGACCCGAGCTACGAGCAGTACTTC CASSYDPSYEQYF
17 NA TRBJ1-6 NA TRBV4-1 TGCGCCAGCAGCCAAGATAGAGTTGGCAGTATTGATTCACCCCTCCACTTT CASSQDRVGSIDSPLHF
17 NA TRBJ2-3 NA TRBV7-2 TGTGCCAGCAGCTTAGGGTTGGGACAACCTTCCACAGATACGCAGTATTTT CASSLGLGQPSTDTQYF
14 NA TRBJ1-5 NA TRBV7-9 TGTGCCAGCAGCTTAGGAGGGAGCCATCAGCCCCAGCATTTT CASSLGGSHQPQHF
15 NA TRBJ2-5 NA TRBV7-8 TGTGCCAGCAGCCTAGCAGGGAGACTCCAAGAGACCCAGTACTTC CASSLAGRLQETQYF
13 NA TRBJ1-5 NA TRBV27 TGTGCCAGCTCACAAGGGTTCAATCAGCCCCAGCATTTT CASSQGFNQPQHF
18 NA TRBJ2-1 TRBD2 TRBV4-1 TGCGCCAGCAGCCGAAAGGGGGTAGCGGGAGGGCCGGGGAATGAGCAGTTCTTC CASSRKGVAGGPGNEQFF